These 22 T cell receptor beta chains were sequenced from one sample in a study of blood T cell repertoires in COVID-19 (dated by TCRdb to the early 2020s). Library construction relied on the immunoSEQ multiplex PCR assay. Not all clones reach the TCRdb copy of this immuneACCESS table, which keeps in-frame sequences only. Checked studies attribute under half of the gap to unresolved V genes and leave the rest unexplained. The sample table shows about 520,000 clones, and 80% to 90% are seen once. 3% to 4% of the sample is taken by the ten largest. The sequenced sample consisted of peripheral blood. Receptor source: a human donor in a cohort sampled during active COVID-19.

The chain uses TRBV21-1 and TRBJ2-3; the D call of TRBD1 is as the table states it, not checked on the DNA. TRBV21-1 has pseudogene status. This CDR3 is built from 16 residues. CDR3 nucleotides: TGTGCCAGCAGCAAGGAAGGGACATCTAGCACAGATACGCAGTATTTT. Translated: CASSKEGTSSTDTQYF.

This chain joins TRBV6-6 and TRBJ1-1; D uncertain. CDR3 length: 16 residues. Trimming took 7 bases from V and 1 from J, leaving 19 bases between them. The germline gives CDR1 MNHNY, CDR2 SVGAGI (reference sequence). CDR3 region: CASTVAIDGSNTEAFF. The CDR3 nucleotides are TGTGCCAGCACCGTAGCAATAGACGGATCGAACACTGAAGCTTTCTTT.

The genes are TRBV5-4 and TRBJ2-5; TRBD1 is a possible D gene (8 bases). This CDR3 is 14 amino acids long. V was trimmed by 3 bases and J by 5 bases, leaving 14 bases between them. Germline V CDR1 and CDR2: SGHNT, YYREEE (reference sequence). The CDR3 DNA reads TGTGCCAGCAGCTACGGACAGGGAGGGGAGACCCAGTACTTC. Protein product: CASSYGQGGETQYF. Full variable domain (rest looked up from reference TRBV5-4 and TRBJ2-5): ETGVTQSPTHLIKTRGQQVTLRCSSQSGHNTVSWYQQALGQGPQFIFQYYREEENGRGNFPPRFSGLQFPNYSSELNVNALELDDSALYLCASSYGQGGETQYFGPGTRLLVL.

This clone was counted a single time. The rearrangement uses TRBV6-5 and TRBJ2-5, with TRBD2 identical over 8 bases. The length of the CDR3 is 14 residues. The trim removed 6 bases at V and 4 bases at J, leaving 7 bases unmatched. Germline V gene data show CDR1 as MNHEY and CDR2 as SVGAGI. DNA for the CDR3: TGTGCCAGCAGAGGGGGGCGGGAGGTAGAGACCCAGTACTTC. Amino acids: CASRGGREVETQYF.

The chain links TRBV18 to TRBJ2-1; 7 bases fit TRBD1. The CDR3 length is 16 residues. The junction had 15 bases not matched to a gene; V was cut back by 4 bases and J by 9 bases. Per germline, CDR1 KGHSH and CDR2 LQKENI. The CDR3 spells CASSHIGQVGISEQFF. CDR3 bases: TGTGCCAGCTCACACATCGGACAGGTTGGGATTAGTGAGCAGTTCTTC.

This clone was found once. The chain is built from TRBV6-5 and TRBJ2-1, with D perhaps TRBD2 (6 bases). Germline CDR1 is MNHEY and CDR2 is SVGAGI. This CDR3 region has 16 residues. V dropped 4 bases and J dropped 0 bases, with 13 bases sitting between them. In DNA form, the CDR3 reads TGTGCCAGCAGTTGGGACTCCTTGAGCTCCTACAATGAGCAGTTCTTC. This encodes CASSWDSLSSYNEQFF.

Concerning this clone: Other DNA sequences within the sample encode an identical CDR3. The chain employs TRBV5-4 and TRBJ2-7, with 14 nucleotides matching TRBD2. CDR3 length: 16 amino acids. CDR1 is SGHNT and CDR2 is YYREEE in the germline V gene (reference sequence). J was trimmed by 7 bases and V by 4 bases; bases with no gene match: 10. The CDR3 DNA is TGTGCCAGCAGCCTCATCTCGACTAGCGGGAGGGGGGAGCAGTACTTC. Amino acids: CASSLISTSGRGEQYF.

CDR3 coding DNA: TGTGCCAGCAGCGCCAGAACCGGGGATACGCAGTATTTT. Its protein product is CASSARTGDTQYF. This chain connects TRBV9 to TRBJ2-3; D is uncertain. CDR1 and CDR2 from the germline V gene are SGDLS and YYNGEE. The CDR3 contains 13 residues. V was shortened by 3 bases and J by 6 bases, with 11 bases between the two germline ends.

This rearrangement joins TRBV7-9 to TRBJ2-2; possible D gene TRBD1, 7 bases. The germline V gene encodes CDR1 SEHNR and CDR2 FQNEAQ (reference sequence). The germline V and J ends were trimmed by 3 bases and 5 bases, with 13 bases remaining between them. The CDR3 sequence is 15 residues long. The CDR3 loop is CASSFRQGGTGELFF. The CDR3 DNA follows: TGTGCCAGCAGCTTCCGACAGGGAGGAACCGGGGAGCTGTTTTTT.

The genes are TRBV2 and TRBJ2-7; 14 nucleotides agree with TRBD2. J lost 4 bases, V lost 6 bases, and 2 bases had no gene match. The germline CDR1 and CDR2 sequences are SNHLY and FYNNEI. CDR3 length equals 14 residues. The CDR3 sequence: CASRGLAGAYEQYF. The CDR3 DNA sequence: TGTGCCAGCAGGGGACTAGCGGGAGCATACGAGCAGTACTTC.

This clone was detected a few times. V usage is TRBV19 and J usage is TRBJ1-6; perhaps TRBD1 as D (5 bases). The germline V gene has CDR1 LNHDA and CDR2 SQIVND (reference sequence). The V end was cut by 5 bases, the J end by 9 bases, with 11 bases between. The CDR3 extends over 13 amino acids. Written as DNA, the CDR3 is TGTGCCAGTAGTCTGGGGGAGGCTTCACCCCTCCACTTT. It encodes CASSLGEASPLHF.

The chain has TRBV30 and TRBJ2-7; D not certain. V lost 2 bases, J lost 2 bases, and 7 bases lay in between. The CDR3 sequence is 12 residues long. The germline CDR1 and CDR2 sequences are GTSNPN and SVGIG (reference sequence). In DNA form, the CDR3 reads TGTGCCTGGAGTCCTGGCCCCTACGAGCAGTACTTC. Protein product: CAWSPGPYEQYF.

The chain uses TRBV5-1 and TRBJ1-4; 9 bases match TRBD1. Germline CDR1 SGHRS, CDR2 YFSETQ. V lost 3 bases to trimming and J lost 7 bases; unmatched junction nucleotides: 7. The CDR3 has 15 residues. In DNA form, the CDR3 reads TGCGCCAGCAGCTCCGGGACAGGGACTTTTGAAAAACTGTTTTTT. Amino acid sequence: CASSSGTGTFEKLFF. The whole variable domain, remainder taken from reference TRBV5-1 and TRBJ1-4, is KAGVTQTPRYLIKTRGQQVTLSCSPISGHRSVSWYQQTPGQGLQFLFEYFSETQRNKGNFPGRFSGRQFSNSRSEMNVSTLELGDSALYLCASSSGTGTFEKLFFGSGTQLSVL.

This clone was picked up many times. The V and J genes are TRBV10-2 and TRBJ1-5; TRBD1 is a possible D gene (5 bases). CDR1 is WSHSY and CDR2 is SAAADI in the germline V gene. With 8 bases removed from V and 0 bases from J, the gap between germline ends came to 11 bases. This CDR3 is 14 amino acids long. In DNA form, the CDR3 reads TGCGCCAGCGGCGGGAGGGGTAGCAATCAGCCCCAGCATTTT. Amino acids: CASGGRGSNQPQHF.

The gene calls are TRBV30 and TRBJ2-1; 10 bases line up with TRBD2. V lost 2 bases, J lost 6 bases, and 10 bases stayed unmatched. Per germline, CDR1 GTSNPN and CDR2 SVGIG (reference sequence). This CDR3 is built from 16 residues. The CDR3 protein is CAWSPRRLAGPNEQFF. The CDR3 DNA sequence: TGTGCCTGGAGTCCGAGGAGACTAGCGGGTCCCAATGAGCAGTTCTTC.

The V gene is TRBV7-3, the J gene TRBJ2-1; TRBD2 agrees at 13 bases. The germline V gene has CDR1 SGHTA and CDR2 FQGTGA. The CDR3 consists of 15 residues. The junction had 4 bases not matched to a gene; V was cut back by 4 bases and J by 7 bases. The CDR3 DNA is TGTGCCAGCAGCTCGGGACTAGCGGGAAAGAATGAGCAGTTCTTC. This gives the protein CASSSGLAGKNEQFF.

The chain combines TRBV15 with TRBJ2-5, with 11 bases that match TRBD1. CDR1 LNHNV and CDR2 YYDKDF come from the germline V gene (reference sequence). The trim removed 5 bases at V and 5 bases at J, leaving 4 bases unmatched. The CDR3 runs 14 residues. The CDR3 sequence is CATSGTGGLETQYF. The CDR3 DNA follows: TGTGCCACCAGCGGGACAGGGGGTCTGGAGACCCAGTACTTC.

This chain uses TRBV24-1 with TRBJ2-3; TRBD2 aligns across 9 bases. This CDR3 has 16 residues. Germline V gene lookup returns CDR1 KGHDR and CDR2 SFDVKD. The trim removed 4 bases at V and 5 bases at J, leaving 9 bases unmatched. CDR3 loop: CATSDPGSGSQDTQYF. In DNA form, the CDR3 reads TGTGCCACCAGTGACCCAGGTAGCGGGAGCCAAGATACGCAGTATTTT.

The CDR3 reads CASSSVGGNTGELFF. CDR3 DNA: TGTGCCAGTAGTTCCGTGGGGGGGAACACCGGGGAGCTGTTTTTT. V gene TRBV19 combines with J gene TRBJ2-2; a possible D gene is TRBD2 (6 bases). The CDR3 is 15 amino acids. Trimming stripped 5 bases from V and 1 base from J, with 11 bases between. Germline V CDR1 and CDR2: LNHDA, SQIVND (reference sequence).

This clone came up many times. The J gene is TRBJ2-1, the V gene TRBV6-5; 9 nucleotides match TRBD2. Trimming took 2 bases from V and 11 from J; bases not matched to a gene: 7. Germline V gene lookup returns CDR1 MNHEY and CDR2 SVGAGI. The CDR3 is 14 residues long. The CDR3: CASSYAGGRGKQFF. In nucleotides, the CDR3 is TGTGCCAGCAGTTACGCCGGCGGGAGGGGGAAGCAGTTCTTC.

The gene calls are TRBV6-6 and TRBJ1-3, with D maybe TRBD1 (5 bases). Germline assignment: CDR1 MNHNY and CDR2 SVGAGI (reference sequence). V lost 5 bases to trimming and J lost 2 bases, with 10 bases between them. CDR3 size: 14 residues. CDR3 amino acids: CASSAQGTGNTIYF. The CDR3, as DNA: TGTGCCAGCAGTGCGCAGGGAACTGGAAACACCATATATTTT.

The J gene is TRBJ1-5, the V gene TRBV5-6, with a tentative D call TRBD1 (5 bases). The V and J ends lost 1 base and 4 bases respectively, with 12 bases between them. The CDR3 covers 15 residues. Germline values: CDR1 SGHDT, CDR2 YYEEEE. As DNA, the CDR3 is TGTGCCAGCAGCTTGTCCGGACACTCAAATCAGCCCCAGCATTTT. Translation gives CASSLSGHSNQPQHF. The complete variable domain, with remaining parts taken from reference TRBV5-6 and TRBJ1-5, reads DAGVTQSPTHLIKTRGQQVTLRCSPKSGHDTVSWYQQALGQGPQFIFQYYEEEERQRGNFPDRFSGHQFPNYSSELNVNALLLGDSALYLCASSLSGHSNQPQHFGDGTRLSIL.